This T cell receptor (beta chain) was sequenced in a study of OX40 agonist ivuxolimab in advanced cancers. The germline V and J ends were trimmed by 5 bases and 0 bases, with 17 bases remaining between them. This CDR3 has 16 residues. Germline CDR1 is LNHDA and CDR2 is SQIVND (reference sequence). This clone turned up a few times. The protocol was immunoSEQ multiplex PCR, while the TCRdb copy is restricted to in-frame clones and leaves out a portion. The profile covers about 22,000 clones, with approximately 91% appearing a single time and about 35% taken by the ten largest. The V call is TRBV19, the J call TRBJ2-7, with D perhaps matching TRBD2 (6 bases). The source of this sequence is an adult with an advanced solid tumor such as melanoma, head and neck, liver or kidney cancer. The sequencing used CD4+ or CD8+ T cells sorted from blood, collected in a trial of the OX40 agonist ivuxolimab. CDR3: CASSPQTSISSYEQYF. The CDR3 bases are TGTGCCAGTAGTCCGCAGACTAGTATTTCCTCCTACGAGCAGTACTTC. The full variable domain, rest sourced from reference TRBV19 and TRBJ2-7, is DGGITQSPKYLFRKEGQNVTLSCEQNLNHDAMYWYRQDPGQGLRLIYYSQIVNDFQKGDIAEGYSVSREKKESFPLTVTSAQKNPTAFYLCASSPQTSISSYEQYFGPGTRLTVT.